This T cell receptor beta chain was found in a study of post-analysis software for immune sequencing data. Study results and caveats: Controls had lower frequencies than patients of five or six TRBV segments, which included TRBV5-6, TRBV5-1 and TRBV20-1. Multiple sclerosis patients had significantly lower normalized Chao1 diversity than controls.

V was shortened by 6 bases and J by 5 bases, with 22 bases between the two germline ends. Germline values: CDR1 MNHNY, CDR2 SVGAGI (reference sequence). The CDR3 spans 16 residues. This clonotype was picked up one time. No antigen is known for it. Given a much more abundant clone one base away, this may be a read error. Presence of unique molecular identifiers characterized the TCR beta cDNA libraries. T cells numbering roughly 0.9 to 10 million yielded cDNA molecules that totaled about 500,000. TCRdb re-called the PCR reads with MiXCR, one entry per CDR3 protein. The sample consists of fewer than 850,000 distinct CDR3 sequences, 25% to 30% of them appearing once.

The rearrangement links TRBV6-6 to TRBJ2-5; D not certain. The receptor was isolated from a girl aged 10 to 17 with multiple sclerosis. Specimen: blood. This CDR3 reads CASRMMRGVRWETQYF. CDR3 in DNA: TGTGCCAGCAGAATGATGCGTGGGGTGCGGTGGGAGACCCAGTACTTC.